This TCR beta chain was sequenced in a study of metastatic and nonmetastatic thyroid tumors. Overall study: Across blood and tumor or nodule tissue, repertoires from malignant and benign thyroid patients were compared with one another.

This clone was picked up many times. Antigen specificity is unknown. General study results and limits: Malignant thyroid tumors reportedly had TCR beta diversity that was significantly higher than in benign nodules, in blood and tumor.

Nobody among the patients had been given any treatment before thyroid surgery. In the authors' methods: The authors used CDR3 differences across clinicopathological groups to build a distant-metastasis classifier for papillary thyroid cancer. With MiXCR, TCRdb called clones anew from the PCR reads. TCRdb assigned the V and J calls; the authors' analysis was not used. The table includes 27,000 or so clones, about 15% detected once. CDR1 is SGHVS, CDR2 FNYEAQ, per germline. The ends were cut back, 5 bases at V and 2 bases at J, with 9 bases in the middle. The CDR3 is 13 residues long. The source is a male donor with papillary thyroid cancer or a benign thyroid nodule (not recorded which). Some clones in this sample may be carry-over from other donors' samples. The sample was blood. The chain carries TRBV7-6 and TRBJ1-1; possible D gene TRBD1, 5 bases. The CDR3 protein is CASSTTGNTEAFF. For the CDR3, the DNA is TGTGCCAGCAGCACAACAGGTAACACTGAAGCTTTCTTT.